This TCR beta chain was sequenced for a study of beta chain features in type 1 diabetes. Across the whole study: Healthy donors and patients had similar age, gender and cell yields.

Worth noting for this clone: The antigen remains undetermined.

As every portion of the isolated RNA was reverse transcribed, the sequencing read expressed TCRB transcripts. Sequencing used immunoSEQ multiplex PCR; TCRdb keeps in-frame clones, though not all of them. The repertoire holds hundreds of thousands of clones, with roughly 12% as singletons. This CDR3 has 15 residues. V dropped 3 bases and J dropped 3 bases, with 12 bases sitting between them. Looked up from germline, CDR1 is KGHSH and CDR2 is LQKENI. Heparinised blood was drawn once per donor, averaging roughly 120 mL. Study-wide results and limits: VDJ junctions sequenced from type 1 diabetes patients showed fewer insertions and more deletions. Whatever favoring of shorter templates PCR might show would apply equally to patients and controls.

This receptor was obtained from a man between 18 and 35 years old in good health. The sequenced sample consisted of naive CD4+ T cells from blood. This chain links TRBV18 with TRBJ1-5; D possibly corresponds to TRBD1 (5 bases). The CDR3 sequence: CASSPQDTFNQPQHF. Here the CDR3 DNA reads TGTGCCAGCTCACCTCAGGACACGTTCAATCAGCCCCAGCATTTT.